This TCR beta chain was recovered during a study of shared clonotypes between healthy human individuals. Study overall: CD4 naive cells filled three plates per donor, CD4 memory three, CD8 naive two and CD8 memory one.

This clone was seen many times. Its cognate antigen is unknown. In the original processing: Junction-only immunoSEQ sequences carried no quality scores, so filtering differed. Method: immunoSEQ multiplex PCR; TCRdb's copy keeps in-frame clones and lacks some. D and trimming were read from the DNA, whereas the V and J calls and clone size are those reported in that table. The table includes some 1.1 million clones, approximately 77% detected once. General study points: Shared clonotypes: roughly 4.7% naive CD4, under 4% naive CD8, 2% to 2.5% memory CD4, 0.4% memory CD8.

V shed 3 bases and J shed 0 bases, with 12 bases lying between them. The CDR3 is made up of 16 amino acids. Germline V CDR1 and CDR2: SEHNR, FQNEAQ (reference sequence). This TCR came from a young man in good health. Some clones in this sample may be carry-over from other donors' samples. This chain uses TRBV7-9 with TRBJ1-5; D is undetermined. The material sequenced was memory CD4+ T cells from PBMCs. The subset is: CD45RA-negative fraction. In nucleotides, the CDR3 is TGTGCCAGCAGCTTCTCCCGGAGCGGTAGCAATCAGCCCCAGCATTTT. It encodes CASSFSRSGSNQPQHF.